The rows below give T cell receptor beta chains drawn from one sample of a study of blood T cell repertoires in COVID-19. Sequencing used immunoSEQ multiplex PCR; TCRdb keeps in-frame clones, though not all of them. The repertoire holds just over 50,000 clones, with around 86% as singletons. Input material: peripheral blood. These receptors were taken from a man aged 70 or older with acute or convalescent COVID-19. Both conserved end residues are trimmed from each CDR3. D genes are given only for firm matches.

J: TRBJ2-1
D: NA
V: TRBV27
CDR3: ASSDTFYNEQF

J: TRBJ2-2
D: NA
V: TRBV5-6
CDR3: ASRLYAGKNTGELF

J: TRBJ1-2
D: NA
V: TRBV29-1
CDR3: SVKTAYGYT

J: TRBJ1-5
D: TRBD1
V: TRBV6-2/TRBV6-3
CDR3: ASSYSTLTGGKSNQPQH

J: TRBJ1-2
D: NA
V: TRBV29-1
CDR3: SVGRGNYGYT

J: TRBJ2-5
D: TRBD2
V: TRBV3-1/TRBV3-2
CDR3: ASSQGGRVGETQY

J: TRBJ1-5
D: TRBD1
V: TRBV5-6
CDR3: ASSLTGFGSNQPQH

J: TRBJ1-4
D: TRBD1
V: TRBV19
CDR3: ASSIEGAGGPAKLF

J: TRBJ2-3
D: TRBD2
V: TRBV6-5
CDR3: ASSYPGGTQY

J: TRBJ2-1
D: TRBD2
V: TRBV7-2
CDR3: ASSFPGGASKEQF

J: TRBJ1-4
D: NA
V: TRBV27
CDR3: ASSLYLPQETTNEKLF